A selection of T cell receptor beta chains follows, all from one sample in a study of post-analysis software for immune sequencing data. In TCRdb, the PCR reads were re-called with MiXCR into one record per CDR3 protein. The table includes more than 450,000 distinct CDR3 sequences, 44% detected once. The sequenced sample was blood. These receptors were collected from a girl aged 10 to 17 with multiple sclerosis. CDR3s include the opening cysteine and the closing phenylalanine or tryptophan. D genes are given only for firm matches. Clone size is shown for a subset of rows, as once, few, many or a class of expanded clone.

DNA	CDR3	D	V	J	size
TGTGCCAGCAGCGGCAGGGGGGCCTCACCCCTCCACTTT	CASSGRGASPLHF	TRBD1	TRBV3-1	TRBJ1-6	-
TGTGCCAGCTCGCCGACAGAGGGCTACACCTTC	CASSPTEGYTF	-	TRBV18	TRBJ1-2	-
TGCGCCAGCAGTGGGACTAGCGGTAACTCCTACGAGCAGTACTTC	CASSGTSGNSYEQYF	TRBD2	TRBV10-1	TRBJ2-7	-
TGTGCCATCAGTGTAGGCGGTGAGCAGTACTTC	CAISVGGEQYF	-	TRBV10-3	TRBJ2-5	-
TGTGCCAGCAGCTGGACTAGCGGGGGGGGAGAGACCCAGTACTTC	CASSWTSGGGETQYF	TRBD2	TRBV7-2	TRBJ2-5	few
TGCGCCAGCAGTGAACGCGGGAGCGTAACAGATACGCAGTATTTT	CASSERGSVTDTQYF	TRBD2	TRBV10-2	TRBJ2-3	-
TGTGCCAGCAGCGTAGGACGCAGGGAGGATGGCTACACCTTC	CASSVGRREDGYTF	-	TRBV9	TRBJ1-2	-
TGTGCCAACAGTCCGAACGGACAGTCCTACTATGGCTACACCTTC	CANSPNGQSYYGYTF	-	TRBV12-3/TRBV12-4	TRBJ1-2	-
TGTGCCAGCAGCCGCAGAGCAGAGACCTACGAGCAGTACTTC	CASSRRAETYEQYF	-	TRBV6-2/TRBV6-3	TRBJ2-7	-
TGTGCCAGCTCCCCGGGGGCTAGCGGATACGAGCAGTACTTC	CASSPGASGYEQYF	-	TRBV18	TRBJ2-7	few
TGTGCCACCAGTGATTCGACAGCCTACGAGCAGTACTTC	CATSDSTAYEQYF	-	TRBV24-1	TRBJ2-7	few
TGTGCCAGCAGGAGAGACAGAAGCACAGATACGCAGTATTTT	CASRRDRSTDTQYF	-	TRBV6-5	TRBJ2-3	few
TGCAGCGTTGATAAGACAGGGGGCTACGAGCAGTACTTC	CSVDKTGGYEQYF	TRBD1	TRBV29-1	TRBJ2-7	-
TGTGCCAGCAGACCAAGACAGGGGGGGCATTCACCCCTCCACTTT	CASRPRQGGHSPLHF	TRBD1	TRBV12-3/TRBV12-4	TRBJ1-6	few
TGTGCCAGCAGCTTCGGGACGGGAGGGCCATCCTACGAGCAGTACTTC	CASSFGTGGPSYEQYF	TRBD2	TRBV13	TRBJ2-7	-
TGTGCCAGCAGCCCCCGGACGGAGACTAACTATGGCTACACCTTC	CASSPRTETNYGYTF	-	TRBV4-2	TRBJ1-2	-
TGCGCCAGCAGCTTGACCGGGACACAATCCTACGAGCAGTACTTC	CASSLTGTQSYEQYF	-	TRBV5-1	TRBJ2-7	-
TGTGCCAGCAGTGAAGCGCCAGGGACTGGTGACGAGCAGTACTTC	CASSEAPGTGDEQYF	-	TRBV6-1	TRBJ2-7	-
TGTGCCAGCAGCCCAGGGGGCATGTCCTACAATGAGCAGTTCTTC	CASSPGGMSYNEQFF	TRBD1	TRBV9	TRBJ2-1	-
TGTGCCATCAGTGACCGCCCCCGGGACCTCAGAGAATACGAGCAGTACTTC	CAISDRPRDLREYEQYF	-	TRBV10-3	TRBJ2-7	-
TGTGCCAGCAGCGTAGGGACTAGCTATGTGGAGACCCAGTACTTC	CASSVGTSYVETQYF	TRBD2	TRBV7-8	TRBJ2-5	few
TGTGCCAGCAGCCCGGGACTATCTAGGGGTAAACAGTTCTTC	CASSPGLSRGKQFF	TRBD2	TRBV11-2	TRBJ2-1	-
TGCAGTGCGACCCGGGACATTACCTACGAGCAGTACTTC	CSATRDITYEQYF	-	TRBV20-1	TRBJ2-7	few
TGTGCCAGCATCCCGACGGGACGGTCCTACGAGCAGTACTTC	CASIPTGRSYEQYF	-	TRBV28	TRBJ2-7	few
TGTGCCAGCAGCCCCGGGACGGGCACCGGGGAGCTGTTTTTT	CASSPGTGTGELFF	-	TRBV7-3	TRBJ2-2	-
TGCGCCAGCAGCTTGGACCCCTCGGGCAATGAGCAGTTCTTC	CASSLDPSGNEQFF	-	TRBV5-1	TRBJ2-1	-
TGTGCCAGCAGTGAACCGGGGGGAAGGCCCCAGCATTTT	CASSEPGGRPQHF	-	TRBV6-1	TRBJ1-5	few
TGTGCCAGCAGCGTGACGAGGGGCTATGGCTACACCTTC	CASSVTRGYGYTF	-	TRBV12-3/TRBV12-4	TRBJ1-2	-
TGTGCCAGCAGTGAAAGAGCGCCCCAGGCTGAGCAGTTCTTC	CASSERAPQAEQFF	-	TRBV2	TRBJ2-1	-
TGCAGTGCTAGCGGGGGACCTCCTAGCTCCTACAATGAGCAGTTCTTC	CSASGGPPSSYNEQFF	-	TRBV20-1	TRBJ2-1	few
TGTGCCAGCAGCTACGGGGGACAGGGACATGGCTACACCTTC	CASSYGGQGHGYTF	TRBD1	TRBV7-9	TRBJ1-2	few
TGCGCCACCATGGTGGGACTAGCGGGAGTCGATGAGCAGTTCTTC	CATMVGLAGVDEQFF	TRBD2	TRBV5-1	TRBJ2-1	few
TGCAGTGCTAGGGGACACCTGAACACTGAAGCTTTCTTT	CSARGHLNTEAFF	-	TRBV20-1	TRBJ1-1	-
TGTGCCAGCAGTGACTGGGACACCTATGGCTACACCTTC	CASSDWDTYGYTF	-	TRBV25-1	TRBJ1-2	-
TGTGCCAGCAGTTTATCCAGCGGGAGATCCTTTCAGTACTTC	CASSLSSGRSFQYF	TRBD2	TRBV6-5	TRBJ2-4	few
TGTGCCAGCAGTCGCCCGGGACTGGGGACATTAGAGCAGTTCTTC	CASSRPGLGTLEQFF	-	TRBV27	TRBJ2-1	few
TGTGCCAGCAGTACGGACCCGACTAGCACAGATACGCAGTATTTT	CASSTDPTSTDTQYF	-	TRBV28	TRBJ2-3	-
TGTGCCAGCAGCTTAGGGGGGTTAGGGCAGTACTTC	CASSLGGLGQYF	-	TRBV11-2	TRBJ2-5	-
TGTGCCAGCAGCCAAGGCGGCGGGGAATATGGCTACACCTTC	CASSQGGGEYGYTF	-	TRBV3-1	TRBJ1-2	-
TGTGCCAGCAGTTTCAGACAGGGTCCAGATACGCAGTATTTT	CASSFRQGPDTQYF	TRBD1	TRBV12-3/TRBV12-4	TRBJ2-3	-
TGCAGCGTTGGGCTCCGACACAGCTACGAGCAGTACTTC	CSVGLRHSYEQYF	-	TRBV29-1	TRBJ2-7	few
TGTGCCACCAGCAGAGATCTCACAGGGGGAGAGGCCCAGTACTTC	CATSRDLTGGEAQYF	TRBD1	TRBV15	TRBJ2-7	-
TGTGCCAGCAGTCTTCCGGGACTAGCGGCCTACGAGCAGTACTTC	CASSLPGLAAYEQYF	TRBD2	TRBV28	TRBJ2-7	many
TGTGCCAGCAGTTTCGTTCAGGGACCGACTTTCTTT	CASSFVQGPTFF	-	TRBV12-3/TRBV12-4	TRBJ1-1	few
TGCGCCAGCAGCTCGGGACTAGCGGGGGGTTTCCAAGAGACCCAGTACTTC	CASSSGLAGGFQETQYF	TRBD2	TRBV5-1	TRBJ2-5	few
TGTGCCACCAGTGACTTCGGAAGCCCCGGTGGCTACACCTTC	CATSDFGSPGGYTF	-	TRBV24-1	TRBJ1-2	-
TGTGCCAGCAGCTCGGGACTTTCGGCGCAGTACTTC	CASSSGLSAQYF	-	TRBV7-9	TRBJ2-4	few
TGTGCCAGCAGCTTATTGGGACTAGCGGAAGGTACGCAGTATTTT	CASSLLGLAEGTQYF	TRBD2	TRBV7-2	TRBJ2-3	-
TGTGCCAGCAGTTGGAGTAGCGGGACCTACGAGCAGTACTTC	CASSWSSGTYEQYF	TRBD2	TRBV6-6	TRBJ2-7	-
TGTGCCAGCAGCCAAGATCGACTGGAGGTGAACACTGAAGCTTTCTTT	CASSQDRLEVNTEAFF	-	TRBV3-1	TRBJ1-1	-
TGTGCCAGCAGTCCCGGACTGATCAATCAGCCCCAGCATTTT	CASSPGLINQPQHF	-	TRBV12-3/TRBV12-4	TRBJ1-5	few
TGTGCCAGCAGCCGAAACAGGGGACTCGAGCAGTACTTC	CASSRNRGLEQYF	-	TRBV6-5	TRBJ2-7	few
TGTGCCAGCAGCCCAGAAGGACAGGGGCGCTCTGATGGCTGCACCTTC	CASSPEGQGRSDGCTF	TRBD1	TRBV12-3/TRBV12-4	TRBJ1-2	-
TGTGCCAGCAGCCAAGATCGGCTAGCGGGGGGAGCAGATACGCAGTATTTT	CASSQDRLAGGADTQYF	TRBD2	TRBV3-1	TRBJ2-3	-
TGTGCCAGCAGTTTAGGGATGTACGAGCAGTACTTC	CASSLGMYEQYF	-	TRBV12-3/TRBV12-4	TRBJ2-7	-
TGCGCCAGCAGCGACGCTCTTGTCACAGATACGCAGTATTTT	CASSDALVTDTQYF	-	TRBV5-1	TRBJ2-3	few
TGTGCCAGCAGTTTTAGCGGGAATCAAGAGACCCAGTACTTC	CASSFSGNQETQYF	TRBD2	TRBV27	TRBJ2-5	-
TGTGCCAGCAGCCCGCCGCGGCTAGCCGATTCTGAGCAGTTCTTC	CASSPPRLADSEQFF	-	TRBV7-9	TRBJ2-1	-
TGTGCCAGCAGCTTAGGATGGGGGGGCCAGACCTACGAGCAGTACTTC	CASSLGWGGQTYEQYF	-	TRBV13	TRBJ2-7	few
TGTGCCAGCAGTACGCGAGGACAATATGAGCAGTTCTTC	CASSTRGQYEQFF	-	TRBV6-5	TRBJ2-1	-